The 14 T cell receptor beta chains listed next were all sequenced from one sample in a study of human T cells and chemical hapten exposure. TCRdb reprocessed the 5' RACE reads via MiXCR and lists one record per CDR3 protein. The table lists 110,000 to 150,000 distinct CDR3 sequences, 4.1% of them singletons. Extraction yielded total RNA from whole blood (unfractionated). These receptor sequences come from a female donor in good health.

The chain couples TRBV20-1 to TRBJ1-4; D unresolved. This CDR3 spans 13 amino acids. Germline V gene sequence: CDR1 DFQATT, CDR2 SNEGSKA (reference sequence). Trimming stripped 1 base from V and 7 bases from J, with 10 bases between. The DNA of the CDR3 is TGCAGTGCTAGAGTAGGGTTCCGTGAAAAACTGTTTTTT. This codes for CSARVGFREKLFF.

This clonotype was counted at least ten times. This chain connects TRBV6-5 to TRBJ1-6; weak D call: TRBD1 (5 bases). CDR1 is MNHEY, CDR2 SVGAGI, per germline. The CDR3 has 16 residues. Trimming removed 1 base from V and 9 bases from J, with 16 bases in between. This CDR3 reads CASSYYPGTLGSPLHF. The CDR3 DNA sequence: TGTGCCAGCAGTTACTACCCGGGGACTTTAGGTTCACCCCTCCACTTT.

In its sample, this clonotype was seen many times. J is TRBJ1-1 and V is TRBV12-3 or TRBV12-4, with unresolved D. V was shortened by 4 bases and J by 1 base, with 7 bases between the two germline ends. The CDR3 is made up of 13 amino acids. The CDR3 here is CASSSTANTEAFF. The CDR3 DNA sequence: TGTGCCAGCAGTTCTACAGCGAACACTGAAGCTTTCTTT.

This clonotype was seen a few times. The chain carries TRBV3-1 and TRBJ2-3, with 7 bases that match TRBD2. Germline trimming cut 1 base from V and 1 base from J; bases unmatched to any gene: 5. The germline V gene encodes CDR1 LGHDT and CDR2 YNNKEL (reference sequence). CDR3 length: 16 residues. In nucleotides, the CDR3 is TGTGCCAGCAGCCAAGCTGGCGGGGGAGGCACAGATACGCAGTATTTT. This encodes CASSQAGGGGTDTQYF.

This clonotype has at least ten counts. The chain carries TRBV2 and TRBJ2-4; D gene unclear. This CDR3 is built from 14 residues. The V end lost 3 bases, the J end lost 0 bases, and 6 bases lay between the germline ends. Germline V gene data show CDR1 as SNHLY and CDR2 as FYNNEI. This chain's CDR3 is CASSEILAKNIQYF. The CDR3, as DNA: TGTGCCAGCAGTGAGATCCTAGCCAAAAACATTCAGTACTTC. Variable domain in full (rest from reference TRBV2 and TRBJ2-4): EPEVTQTPSHQVTQMGQEVILRCVPISNHLYFYWYRQILGQKVEFLVSFYNNEISEKSEIFDDQFSVERPDGSNFTLKIRSTKLEDSAMYFCASSEILAKNIQYFGAGTRLSVL.

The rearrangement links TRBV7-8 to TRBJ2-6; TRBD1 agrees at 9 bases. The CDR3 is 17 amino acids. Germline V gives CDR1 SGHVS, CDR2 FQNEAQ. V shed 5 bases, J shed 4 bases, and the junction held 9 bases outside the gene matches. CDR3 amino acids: CASSQGQGYSGANVLTF. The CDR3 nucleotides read TGTGCCAGCAGCCAAGGACAGGGGTATTCAGGGGCCAACGTCCTGACTTTC.

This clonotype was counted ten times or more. The DNA of the CDR3 is TGTGCCAGCAGTCCCACACCTCTGACAGGGGCGGACTACGAGCAGTACTTC. Amino acid sequence: CASSPTPLTGADYEQYF. This chain links TRBV6-2 or TRBV6-3 with TRBJ2-7; 8 nucleotides match TRBD1. V was pared by 5 bases and J by 3 bases, with 15 bases of the junction left unmatched. The CDR3 extends over 17 amino acids. Germline V gene sequence: CDR1 MNHEY, CDR2 SVGEGT.

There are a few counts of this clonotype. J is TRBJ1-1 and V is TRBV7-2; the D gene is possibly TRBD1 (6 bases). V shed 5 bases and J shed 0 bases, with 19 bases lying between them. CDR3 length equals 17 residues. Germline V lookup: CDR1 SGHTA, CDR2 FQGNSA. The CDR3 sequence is CASSTPPGVEMNTEAFF. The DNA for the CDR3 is TGTGCCAGCAGCACTCCACCAGGGGTCGAAATGAACACTGAAGCTTTCTTT.

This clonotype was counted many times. The CDR3 here is CASAMTMKDTQYF. The DNA for the CDR3 is TGCGCCAGTGCTATGACTATGAAAGATACGCAGTATTTT. The gene calls are TRBV5-1 and TRBJ2-3; TRBD2 might be the D (5 bases). The CDR3 covers 13 residues. V shed 8 bases and J shed 5 bases, with 15 bases lying between them. Germline V gene data show CDR1 as SGHRS and CDR2 as YFSETQ.

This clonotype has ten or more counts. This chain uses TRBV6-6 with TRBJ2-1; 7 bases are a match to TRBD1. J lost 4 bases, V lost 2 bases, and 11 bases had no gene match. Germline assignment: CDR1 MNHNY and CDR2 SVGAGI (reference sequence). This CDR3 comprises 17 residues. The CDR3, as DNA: TGTGCCAGCAGTTACGATATCGGCGTCAGGGGGTACAATGAGCAGTTCTTC. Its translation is CASSYDIGVRGYNEQFF.

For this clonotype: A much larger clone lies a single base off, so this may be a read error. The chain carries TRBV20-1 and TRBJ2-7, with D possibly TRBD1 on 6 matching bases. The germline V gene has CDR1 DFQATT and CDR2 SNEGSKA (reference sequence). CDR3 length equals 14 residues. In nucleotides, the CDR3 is TGCAGAGCTAGAGGGGACAAATCGGCCTACGAGCAGTACTTC. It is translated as CRARGDKSAYEQYF.

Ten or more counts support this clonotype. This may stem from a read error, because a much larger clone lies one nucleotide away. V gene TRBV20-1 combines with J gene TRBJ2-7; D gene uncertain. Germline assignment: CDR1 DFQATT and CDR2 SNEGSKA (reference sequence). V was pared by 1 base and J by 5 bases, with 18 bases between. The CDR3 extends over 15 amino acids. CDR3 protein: CSARARARITDEQYF. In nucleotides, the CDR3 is TGCAGTGCTAGAGCTCGGGCCCGAATAACCGACGAGCAGTACTTC.

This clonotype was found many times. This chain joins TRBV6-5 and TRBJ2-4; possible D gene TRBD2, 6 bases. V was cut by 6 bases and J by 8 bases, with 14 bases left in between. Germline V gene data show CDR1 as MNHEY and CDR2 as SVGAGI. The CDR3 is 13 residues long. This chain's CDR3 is CASRKPPGDIQYF. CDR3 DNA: TGTGCCAGCAGAAAACCTCCGGGGGACATTCAGTACTTC.

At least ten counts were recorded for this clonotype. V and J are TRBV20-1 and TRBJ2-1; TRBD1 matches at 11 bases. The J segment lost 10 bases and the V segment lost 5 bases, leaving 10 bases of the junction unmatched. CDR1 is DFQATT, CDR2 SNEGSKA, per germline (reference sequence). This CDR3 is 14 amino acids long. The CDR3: CSALGQGALYEQFF. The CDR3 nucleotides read TGCAGTGCTCTAGGACAGGGGGCGCTTTACGAGCAGTTCTTC.